This TCR beta chain was captured by sequencing in a study of blood T cell repertoires in COVID-19. Study overall: Samples came from the United States, Italy and Spain, spanning acute and convalescent COVID-19. PBMCs, B-cell-depleted T cells, or T cells were the source of the cDNA or gDNA that made up the material.

Authors' analysis steps: Nucleated cell counts were estimated from reference gene primer amplification. The method was immunoSEQ multiplex PCR; TCRdb's version includes in-frame clones alone and lacks a portion of them. V and J calls and clone size are copied from that table; D and trimming were computed from the DNA. This table holds roughly 230,000 clones, roughly 84% found once. Seattle's cohort entered during active infection and was followed longitudinally. The CDR3 covers 14 residues. Germline CDR1 SNHLY, CDR2 FYNNEI. The V and J ends lost 7 bases and 4 bases, in that order; junction bases with no gene match: 8.

V usage is TRBV2 and J usage is TRBJ1-1; 8 nucleotides agree with TRBD1. Source material: peripheral blood. This clonotype was sampled from a woman of 80 years or more with COVID-19, enrolled during active disease. CDR3 in DNA: TGTGCCAGCAAGGGACAGGCAGATGGCACTGAAGCTTTCTTT. Its protein product is CASKGQADGTEAFF. Filled out from reference TRBV2 and TRBJ1-1, the complete variable domain reads EPEVTQTPSHQVTQMGQEVILRCVPISNHLYFYWYRQILGQKVEFLVSFYNNEISEKSEIFDDQFSVERPDGSNFTLKIRSTKLEDSAMYFCASKGQADGTEAFFGQGTRLTVV.